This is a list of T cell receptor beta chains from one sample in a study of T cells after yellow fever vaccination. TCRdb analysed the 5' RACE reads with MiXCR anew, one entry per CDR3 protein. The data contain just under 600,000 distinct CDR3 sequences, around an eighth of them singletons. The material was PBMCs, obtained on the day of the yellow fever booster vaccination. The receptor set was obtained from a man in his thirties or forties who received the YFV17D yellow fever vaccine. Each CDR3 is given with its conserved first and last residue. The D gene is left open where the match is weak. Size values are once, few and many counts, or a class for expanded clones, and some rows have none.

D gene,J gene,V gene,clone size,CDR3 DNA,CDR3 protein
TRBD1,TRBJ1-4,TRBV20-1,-,TGCAGTGCTAGAAACCCGGGGACAGTTGAAAAACTGTTTTTT,CSARNPGTVEKLFF
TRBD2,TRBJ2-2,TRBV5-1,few,TGCGCCAGCAGTTGGACTAGCGACACCGGGGAGCTGTTTTTT,CASSWTSDTGELFF
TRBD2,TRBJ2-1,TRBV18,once,TGTGCCAGCTCACCTGGGGGGGGACGCTCCTACAATGAGCAGTTCTTC,CASSPGGGRSYNEQFF
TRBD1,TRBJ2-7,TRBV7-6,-,TGTGCCAGCAGCCCACTAGGGGGCGTGGGCTACGAGCAGTACTTC,CASSPLGGVGYEQYF
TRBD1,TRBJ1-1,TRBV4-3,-,TGCGCCAGCAGCCAACGTGGGACAGCGAGGAACGTGAACACTGAAGCTTTCTTT,CASSQRGTARNVNTEAFF
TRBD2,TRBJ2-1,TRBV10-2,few,TGCGCCAGCAGTGGCCTGTTCGCGGGAGACCGATACAATGAGCAGTTCTTC,CASSGLFAGDRYNEQFF
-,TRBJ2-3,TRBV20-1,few,TGCAGTGCTAGAGTAGACGGGAGAAGGTCAGATACGCAGTATTTT,CSARVDGRRSDTQYF
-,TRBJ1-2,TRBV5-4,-,TGTGCCAGCAGCGAACAAACTGGGGACTATGGCTACACCTTC,CASSEQTGDYGYTF
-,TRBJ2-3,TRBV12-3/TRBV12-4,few,TGTGCCAGCAGTTTCGGGGACAATACGCAGTATTTT,CASSFGDNTQYF
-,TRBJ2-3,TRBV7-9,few,TGTGCCAGCACCCCCCTCCACACAGATACGCAGTATTTT,CASTPLHTDTQYF
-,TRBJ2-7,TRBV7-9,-,TGTGCCAGCAGCTTACGGGCACCTCACGAGCAGTACTTC,CASSLRAPHEQYF
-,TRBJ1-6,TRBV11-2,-,TGTGCCAGCAGCTTAGATGCACAGGCCGCCCTCGCATCACCCCTCCACTTT,CASSLDAQAALASPLHF
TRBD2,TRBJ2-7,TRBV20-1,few,TGCAGTGCTAGAGATTCGGCGGGAGCTCCCCACGAGCAGTACTTC,CSARDSAGAPHEQYF
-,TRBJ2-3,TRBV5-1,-,TGCGCCAGCAGGAGCAAATCTGGGGGCACAGATACGCAGTATTTT,CASRSKSGGTDTQYF
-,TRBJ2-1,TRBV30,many,TGTGCCTGGAGTGTGTCTCTTTGGGGCAATGAGCAGTTCTTC,CAWSVSLWGNEQFF
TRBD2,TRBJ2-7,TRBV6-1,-,TGTGCCAGCAGGGGACTAGCGGAGGCCTACGAGCAGTACTTC,CASRGLAEAYEQYF
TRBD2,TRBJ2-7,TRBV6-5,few,TGTGCCAGCAGTTACTCTGCGGGAGGACGAGACTACGAGCAGTACTTC,CASSYSAGGRDYEQYF
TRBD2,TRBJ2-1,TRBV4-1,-,TGCGCCAGCAGCCAAGGTAGCGGGAGGGCCCGCTCCTACAATGAGCAGTTCTTC,CASSQGSGRARSYNEQFF
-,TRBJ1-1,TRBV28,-,TGTGCCAGCAGAGATTATGGGGGCATGAACACTGAAGCTTTCTTT,CASRDYGGMNTEAFF
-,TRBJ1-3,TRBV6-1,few,TGTGCCAGCAGCCCCGTCGTCTTCAGAGTCTCCGGAAACACCATATATTTT,CASSPVVFRVSGNTIYF
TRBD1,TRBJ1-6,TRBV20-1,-,TGCAGTGCTAGAGTTGGGACAGGGGGAAATTCACCCCTCCACTTT,CSARVGTGGNSPLHF
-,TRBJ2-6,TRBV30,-,TGTGGTTTGAACTCTGGGGCCAACGTCCTGACTTTC,CGLNSGANVLTF
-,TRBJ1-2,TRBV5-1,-,TGCGCCAGCAGCTTTGGGGACCGCTATGGCTACACCTTC,CASSFGDRYGYTF
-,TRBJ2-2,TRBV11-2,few,TGTGCCAGCAGCTTAGATCGGACATCTTACGGGGAGCTGTTTTTT,CASSLDRTSYGELFF
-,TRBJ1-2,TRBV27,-,TGTGCCAGCAGTCCGAAGACACGTGTCTATGGCTACACCTTC,CASSPKTRVYGYTF
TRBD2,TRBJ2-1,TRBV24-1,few,TGTGCCACCAGTGAAGCTAGCGGGGGCTCCTACAATGAGCAGTTCTTC,CATSEASGGSYNEQFF
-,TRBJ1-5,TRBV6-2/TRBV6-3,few,TGTGCCAGCAGCCAACTGACAGGAACCAATCAGCCCCAGCATTTT,CASSQLTGTNQPQHF